This is a list of T cell receptor beta chains from one sample in a study of CD8 T cells in ankylosing spondylitis. TCRdb recomputed calls from the 5' RACE reads with MiXCR, one row per CDR3 protein. The table records 40,000 to 55,000 distinct CDR3 sequences, 6% to 7.5% of them present only once. Source material: blood, either unsorted or a sorted T cell fraction (not recorded which). Receptor source: a female donor with ankylosing spondylitis or in good health (not recorded which). CDR3s include the opening cysteine and the closing phenylalanine or tryptophan. A D gene is named only where the DNA matches it firmly. Sizes are listed as how often the clone was seen (once, few, many) or a class if it is expanded.

V gene,D gene,J gene,clone size,CDR3 protein,CDR3 DNA
TRBV4-2,NA,TRBJ1-4,many,CASSQSSRGEEKLFF,TGTGCCAGCAGCCAATCAAGTAGGGGTGAAGAAAAACTGTTTTTT
TRBV5-1,NA,TRBJ2-5,many,CASSVAVNPQETQYF,TGCGCCAGCAGCGTAGCGGTAAACCCTCAAGAGACCCAGTACTTC
TRBV24-1,TRBD2,TRBJ2-3,many,CATSDSTSGGGDTQYF,TGTGCCACCAGTGACTCGACTAGCGGGGGTGGGGATACGCAGTATTTT
TRBV7-2,NA,TRBJ1-2,many,CASTEGFDGYTF,TGTGCCAGCACCGAAGGTTTCGATGGCTACACCTTC
TRBV29-1,TRBD1,TRBJ1-2,few,CSGVRDREDGYTF,TGCAGCGGCGTCCGGGACAGGGAGGATGGCTACACCTTC
TRBV2,NA,TRBJ2-2,many,CASSGVSNTGELFF,TGTGCCAGCAGTGGCGTCAGCAACACCGGGGAGCTGTTTTTT
TRBV5-1,TRBD2,TRBJ2-1,many,CASSLAGGGHNEQFF,TGCGCCAGCAGCCTAGCGGGGGGAGGTCACAATGAGCAGTTCTTC
TRBV2,NA,TRBJ1-5,many,CASNTGSGNQPQHF,TGTGCCAGCAATACAGGGTCGGGCAATCAGCCCCAGCATTTT
TRBV5-1,NA,TRBJ1-2,many,CASSLGGRAVGGYTF,TGCGCCAGCAGCTTGGGAGGCAGGGCGGTCGGAGGCTACACCTTC
TRBV20-1,NA,TRBJ2-2,many,CSASRVRNTGELFF,TGCAGTGCTAGTAGGGTGCGGAACACCGGGGAGCTGTTTTTT
TRBV2,NA,TRBJ2-2,many,CASSGDSGELFF,TGTGCCAGCAGTGGTGACAGCGGGGAGCTGTTTTTT
TRBV5-1,TRBD2,TRBJ2-3,many,CASSLVAGSTDTQYF,TGCGCCAGCAGCTTGGTAGCGGGGAGCACAGATACGCAGTATTTT
TRBV20-1,NA,TRBJ1-5,many,CSAKGSQSNQPQHF,TGCAGTGCTAAGGGCAGCCAGTCCAATCAGCCCCAGCATTTT